A single sample is the source of the 28 T cell receptor beta chains below, sequenced in a study of T cell responses to AZD1222 COVID-19 vaccine. The protocol was immunoSEQ multiplex PCR, while the TCRdb copy is restricted to in-frame clones and leaves out a portion. The table has roughly 140,000 clones, under 95% seen once. The sample was peripheral blood, taken 28 days after the second AZD1222 dose. All receptors derive from an adult who received the AZD1222 COVID-19 vaccine.

This clone was recorded once. This chain joins TRBV19 and TRBJ2-1; 7 positions match TRBD2. This CDR3 has 18 residues. V lost 3 bases, J lost 5 bases, and 16 bases stayed unmatched. The V gene's germline CDR1 is LNHDA and CDR2 SQIVND (reference sequence). CDR3 in amino acids: CASSISASPNAGDNEQFF. The CDR3 DNA reads as TGTGCCAGTAGTATCTCCGCAAGCCCTAACGCGGGGGACAATGAGCAGTTCTTC.

This chain uses TRBV7-2 with TRBJ2-5, with D perhaps matching TRBD2 (5 bases). The CDR3 is made up of 13 amino acids. The germline V gene encodes CDR1 SGHTA and CDR2 FQGNSA. Deletions cut 5 bases from V and 5 bases from J, with 12 bases between. CDR3 amino acids: CASSPVDWETQYF. DNA for the CDR3: TGTGCCAGCAGCCCGGTGGACTGGGAGACCCAGTACTTC.

This chain links TRBV7-9 with TRBJ2-7; D is unclear. There are 12 residues in the CDR3. The V end was cut by 5 bases, the J end by 5 bases, with 10 bases between. Germline loops: CDR1 SEHNR, CDR2 FQNEAQ (reference sequence). The CDR3 DNA sequence: TGTGCCAGCAGCCCTGCTTTGGACGAGCAGTACTTC. Residues: CASSPALDEQYF. Full variable domain (remainder filled in from reference TRBV7-9 and TRBJ2-7): DTGVSQNPRHKITKRGQNVTFRCDPISEHNRLYWYRQTLGQGPEFLTYFQNEAQLEKSRLLSDRFSAERPKGSFSTLEIQRTEQGDSAMYLCASSPALDEQYFGPGTRLTVT.

This chain uses TRBV19 with TRBJ2-1, with 8 bases matching TRBD2. The CDR3 runs 13 residues. CDR1 is LNHDA and CDR2 is SQIVND in the germline V gene (reference sequence). The V gene end was trimmed by 10 bases and the J gene end by 4 bases; junction bases not matched to a gene: 6. The CDR3 DNA is TGTGCCACCGCGGGAGGACCATACAATGAGCAGTTCTTC. Translating it yields CATAGGPYNEQFF.

J is TRBJ2-7 and V is TRBV29-1, with TRBD2 identical over 15 bases. This CDR3 is 14 amino acids long. V shed 5 bases, J shed 7 bases, and the junction held 6 bases outside the gene matches. The V gene's germline CDR1 is SQVTM and CDR2 ANQGSEA. Here the CDR3 reads CSVLTGLAGGEQYF. The CDR3 nucleotides read TGCAGCGTTCTTACGGGACTAGCGGGAGGAGAGCAGTACTTC.

The V call is TRBV5-1, the J call TRBJ2-3, with D possibly matching TRBD1 (6 bases). The CDR3 sequence is 15 residues long. The germline V gene encodes CDR1 SGHRS and CDR2 YFSETQ. V shed 0 bases and J shed 3 bases, with 11 bases lying between them. For the CDR3, the DNA is TGCGCCAGCAGCTTGGATGGCAGGGGTACAGATACGCAGTATTTT. It specifies CASSLDGRGTDTQYF.

The gene calls are TRBV10-3 and TRBJ2-5; 9 nucleotides match TRBD2. In germline, CDR1 is ENHRY, CDR2 SYGVKD. This CDR3 has 18 amino acids. Germline trimming cut 3 bases from V and 0 bases from J; bases unmatched to any gene: 11. CDR3 loop: CAISEPSWTSVDQETQYF. The CDR3 bases are TGTGCCATCAGTGAACCTTCCTGGACTAGCGTCGACCAAGAGACCCAGTACTTC.

As DNA, the CDR3 is TGTGCCAGCAGCTTAGATCGGGCGGGTGGGACTGGCGGCTACACCTTC. Residues: CASSLDRAGGTGGYTF. The chain has TRBV11-3 and TRBJ1-2; maybe TRBD1 (5 bases). CDR3 length equals 16 residues. V dropped 0 bases and J dropped 8 bases, with 19 bases sitting between them. Germline V gene data show CDR1 as SGHNT and CDR2 as YENEEA.

V usage is TRBV4-2 and J usage is TRBJ2-1, with D tentatively TRBD1 (7 bases). Germline lookup yields CDR1 LGHNA and CDR2 YNFKEQ. This CDR3 has 15 residues. With 1 base removed from V and 4 bases from J, the gap between germline ends came to 11 bases. The DNA for the CDR3 is TGTGCCAGCAGCCAAGGTCAGGGGGGTTACAATGAGCAGTTCTTC. It codes for CASSQGQGGYNEQFF.

The chain carries TRBV6-5 and TRBJ2-1, with 15 bases matching TRBD2. Germline V gene data show CDR1 as MNHEY and CDR2 as SVGAGI. CDR3 size: 15 residues. With 2 bases clipped from V and 8 bases from J, the junction kept 1 base outside the gene matches. The CDR3 reads CASSYGLAGGDEQFF. The CDR3 DNA sequence: TGTGCCAGCAGTTACGGACTAGCGGGAGGGGATGAGCAGTTCTTC.

The gene calls are TRBV28 and TRBJ2-1; D is perhaps TRBD2 (6 bases). The CDR3 has 15 amino acids. Between the trimmed V and J ends, which lost 3 bases and 3 bases, there was a span of 12 bases. Looked up from germline, CDR1 is MDHEN and CDR2 is SYDVKM. CDR3 region: CASSFWGVGYNEQFF. The CDR3 bases are TGTGCCAGCAGTTTCTGGGGGGTTGGCTACAATGAGCAGTTCTTC.

The rearrangement uses TRBV25-1 and TRBJ1-3; the match to TRBD1 covers 7 bases. The CDR3 is 17 amino acids. Germline CDR1 is MGHDK and CDR2 is SYGVNS. The V segment lost 0 bases and the J segment 0 bases; nucleotides outside the gene matches: 5. The CDR3 protein is CASSEYRGPSSGNTIYF. The CDR3, as DNA: TGTGCCAGCAGTGAATATAGGGGGCCTAGCTCTGGAAACACCATATATTTT.

V and J are TRBV5-1 and TRBJ1-2; possibly TRBD1 for D (6 bases). The length of the CDR3 is 15 residues. Germline V CDR1 and CDR2: SGHRS, YFSETQ. V shed 0 bases and J shed 2 bases, with 11 bases lying between them. CDR3 bases: TGCGCCAGCAGCTTGGCCCCAGGGGCCAACTATGGCTACACCTTC. Residues: CASSLAPGANYGYTF.

The chain combines TRBV5-1 with TRBJ1-2; no clear D gene. V was clipped by 0 bases and J by 1 base, with 10 bases between them. The CDR3 contains 15 residues. Germline V gene lookup returns CDR1 SGHRS and CDR2 YFSETQ. CDR3 in amino acids: CASSLGSAINYGYTF. The CDR3 nucleotides are TGCGCCAGCAGCTTGGGATCGGCGATTAACTATGGCTACACCTTC. Based on the CDR3 plus reference TRBV5-1 and TRBJ1-2, the full variable domain is KAGVTQTPRYLIKTRGQQVTLSCSPISGHRSVSWYQQTPGQGLQFLFEYFSETQRNKGNFPGRFSGRQFSNSRSEMNVSTLELGDSALYLCASSLGSAINYGYTFGSGTRLTVV.

V is TRBV28 and J is TRBJ1-5; a possible D gene is TRBD1 (5 bases). Germline CDR1 is MDHEN and CDR2 is SYDVKM. CDR3 size: 15 residues. V was pared by 2 bases and J by 6 bases, with 14 bases between. CDR3: CASSLDQGDGQPQHF. The CDR3 DNA sequence: TGTGCCAGCAGTTTAGACCAGGGAGATGGTCAGCCCCAGCATTTT. Drawing the rest from reference TRBV28 and TRBJ1-5, the complete variable domain is DVKVTQSSRYLVKRTGEKVFLECVQDMDHENMFWYRQDPGLGLRLIYFSYDVKMKEKGDIPEGYSVSREKKERFSLILESASTNQTSMYLCASSLDQGDGQPQHFGDGTRLSIL.

The chain carries TRBV27 and TRBJ1-6, with TRBD1 identical over 8 bases. CDR1 is MNHEY and CDR2 is SMNVEV in the germline V gene (reference sequence). The CDR3 has 16 residues. Trimming took 6 bases from V and 7 from J; bases not matched to a gene: 11. CDR3 residues: CASSLQGAGNNSPLHF. The CDR3 DNA reads as TGTGCCAGCAGCCTGCAGGGGGCGGGTAACAATTCACCCCTCCACTTT.

J is TRBJ2-2 and V is TRBV28, with a tentative D call TRBD2 (5 bases). The ends were cut back, 7 bases at V and 6 bases at J, with 18 bases in the middle. The V gene's germline CDR1 is MDHEN and CDR2 SYDVKM. This CDR3 comprises 15 residues. The DNA for the CDR3 is TGTGCCAGCACTGGGCCGGGGTTTGGCTCCGGGGAGCTGTTTTTT. It codes for CASTGPGFGSGELFF.

This clone was seen a single time. This chain joins TRBV18 and TRBJ2-7, with a weak D call TRBD1 (5 bases). The CDR3 totals 14 residues. CDR1 and CDR2 from the germline V gene are KGHSH and LQKENI. V dropped 3 bases and J dropped 0 bases, with 9 bases sitting between them. The CDR3 sequence is CASSPLDNSYEQYF. CDR3 DNA: TGTGCCAGCTCACCGCTGGACAACTCCTACGAGCAGTACTTC.

This clone was detected only once. The rearrangement joins TRBV21-1 to TRBJ1-5. TRBV21-1 is designated a pseudogene. The CDR3 is 15 amino acids. DNA of the CDR3: TGTGCCAGCGTTAACCGGGACGCCGGGCCTCAGCCCCAGCATTTT. It specifies CASVNRDAGPQPQHF.

The gene calls are TRBV18 and TRBJ1-1, with D perhaps TRBD1 (6 bases). The CDR3 spans 15 residues. The V end was cut by 4 bases, the J end by 1 base, with 13 bases between. Germline-derived CDR1 and CDR2 are KGHSH and LQKENI. CDR3: CASSQGGLRNTEAFF. CDR3 coding DNA: TGTGCCAGCTCACAAGGGGGGCTAAGGAACACTGAAGCTTTCTTT. Drawing the rest from reference TRBV18 and TRBJ1-1, the complete variable domain is NAGVMQNPRHLVRRRGQEARLRCSPMKGHSHVYWYRQLPEEGLKFMVYLQKENIIDESGMPKERFSAEFPKEGPSILRIQQVVRGDSAAYFCASSQGGLRNTEAFFGQGTRLTVV.

The chain has TRBV18 and TRBJ1-5; a possible D gene is TRBD1 (5 bases). Trimming took 6 bases from V and 3 from J, leaving 18 bases between them. CDR3 length equals 16 residues. From germline, CDR1 is KGHSH and CDR2 LQKENI. In DNA, the CDR3 is TGTGCCAGCTCCCGAGAGGGGACTGAGACCAATCAGCCCCAGCATTTT. It encodes CASSREGTETNQPQHF.

This clone was recorded only once. The chain combines TRBV5-1 with TRBJ1-1; the match to TRBD1 covers 10 bases. With V trimmed by 0 bases and J by 4 bases, 9 bases remained unmatched. The CDR3 covers 17 residues. Germline assignment: CDR1 SGHRS and CDR2 YFSETQ. The CDR3 here is CASSLAPSGTGATEAFF. As DNA, the CDR3 is TGCGCCAGCAGCTTGGCACCCTCCGGGACAGGGGCCACTGAAGCTTTCTTT. The entire variable domain, with the rest obtained from reference TRBV5-1 and TRBJ1-1, is as follows: KAGVTQTPRYLIKTRGQQVTLSCSPISGHRSVSWYQQTPGQGLQFLFEYFSETQRNKGNFPGRFSGRQFSNSRSEMNVSTLELGDSALYLCASSLAPSGTGATEAFFGQGTRLTVV.

The chain recombines TRBV7-6 with TRBJ1-6; D perhaps matches TRBD1 (5 bases). The CDR3 runs to 15 residues. The V gene's germline CDR1 is SGHVS and CDR2 FNYEAQ. The germline V and J ends were trimmed by 1 base and 9 bases, with 13 bases remaining between them. CDR3: CASSLEFGQFSPLHF. DNA for the CDR3: TGTGCCAGCAGCTTAGAATTCGGACAATTTTCACCCCTCCACTTT.

The V and J genes are TRBV2 and TRBJ2-7; D gene ambiguous. Germline lookup yields CDR1 SNHLY and CDR2 FYNNEI. This CDR3 region has 15 residues. The ends were cut back, 5 bases at V and 2 bases at J, with 16 bases in the middle. CDR3 DNA sequence: TGTGCCAGCAGTCCAGACCGGAACTTAGCCTACGAGCAGTACTTC. Encoded protein: CASSPDRNLAYEQYF.

The rearrangement joins TRBV4-3 to TRBJ1-1; possible D gene TRBD1, 5 bases. Per germline, CDR1 LGHNA and CDR2 YSLEER. Trimming removed 0 bases at V and 4 bases at J, with 9 bases between. The CDR3 loop spans 14 amino acids. The CDR3 nucleotides read TGCGCCAGCAGCCAAGACGGGGCTGGCACTGAAGCTTTCTTT. Encoded protein: CASSQDGAGTEAFF.

This clone was picked up one time. The chain has TRBV28 and TRBJ1-5, with D maybe TRBD1 (5 bases). This CDR3 is 15 amino acids long. V shed 7 bases and J shed 3 bases, with 16 bases lying between them. CDR1 is MDHEN, CDR2 SYDVKM, per germline. The CDR3 loop is CASTKAQGDNQPQHF. Here the CDR3 DNA reads TGTGCCAGCACTAAGGCGCAGGGAGACAATCAGCCCCAGCATTTT.

The chain combines TRBV4-1 with TRBJ2-7, with 8 bases lining up with TRBD1. Germline trimming cut 1 base from V and 3 bases from J; bases unmatched to any gene: 2. The length of the CDR3 is 14 residues. CDR1 is MGHRA, CDR2 YSYEKL, per germline. CDR3 nucleotides: TGCGCCAGCAGCCAAGCCAGGGGGCACTACGAGCAGTACTTC. As protein: CASSQARGHYEQYF.

The chain recombines TRBV5-1 with TRBJ1-1; D is possibly TRBD1 (5 bases). CDR3 size: 14 residues. The germline CDR1 and CDR2 sequences are SGHRS and YFSETQ. V gave up 0 bases and J gave up 5 bases, with 11 bases separating them. The CDR3 DNA reads TGCGCCAGCAGCTTGGGGTCCAGGGAAACTGAAGCTTTCTTT. This gives the protein CASSLGSRETEAFF.